These T cell receptor beta chains were read from a single sample in a study of cytomegalovirus exposure and HLA in healthy donors. Using immunoSEQ multiplex PCR, the repertoire was profiled, and TCRdb retains in-frame clones only, with some absent. The data show 190,000 or so clones, approximately 80% seen once. The specimen was PBMCs. These receptors originate from a woman aged 25-40 years in good health and CMV-seropositive. Each CDR3 is given with its conserved first and last residue. Fields, in order: D gene, V gene, J gene, clone size, CDR3 protein, CDR3 DNA. The D gene is left open where the match is weak. The size entry is marked missing in some rows and otherwise reads once, few, many or a size class.

TRBD1	TRBV18	TRBJ1-5	-	CASSGQAQDQPQHF	TGTGCCAGCTCCGGACAGGCACAGGATCAGCCCCAGCATTTT
-	TRBV30	TRBJ1-5	-	CAWSVYRDQPQHF	TGTGCCTGGAGTGTATACCGGGATCAGCCCCAGCATTTT
TRBD2	TRBV4-2	TRBJ2-1	-	CASSQGRLAGGIYNEQFF	TGTGCCAGCAGCCAAGGTCGACTAGCGGGAGGTATTTACAATGAGCAGTTCTTC
-	TRBV27	TRBJ2-7	-	CASGMRGGIYEQYF	TGTGCCAGCGGGATGAGGGGGGGTATCTACGAGCAGTACTTC
-	TRBV5-5	TRBJ1-1	-	CASSPHRDTEAFF	TGTGCCAGCAGCCCGCACAGAGACACTGAAGCTTTCTTT
-	TRBV9	TRBJ1-5	-	CASSAGVRDQPQHF	TGTGCCAGCAGCGCCGGTGTCAGGGATCAGCCCCAGCATTTT
-	TRBV27	TRBJ2-7	once	CASSLATPFPRRTYEQYF	TGTGCCAGCAGTTTAGCCACCCCCTTCCCGCGGAGAACCTACGAGCAGTACTTC
TRBD2	TRBV5-1	TRBJ2-1	-	CASRLGTNNEQFF	TGCGCCAGCAGGTTGGGGACTAACAATGAGCAGTTCTTC
-	TRBV18	TRBJ2-7	-	CASSPNPDRSYEQYF	TGTGCCAGCTCACCGAACCCCGACAGGTCCTACGAGCAGTACTTC
TRBD1	TRBV2	TRBJ2-2	-	CASRVDRGPSGELFF	TGTGCCAGCAGAGTAGACAGGGGGCCGTCCGGGGAGCTGTTTTTT
TRBD1	TRBV2	TRBJ1-1	-	CASREHRGITEAFF	TGTGCCAGCAGGGAACACAGGGGAATAACTGAAGCTTTCTTT
-	TRBV6-5	TRBJ1-1	-	CASSYRTSNTEAFF	TGTGCCAGCAGTTATCGGACTTCTAACACTGAAGCTTTCTTT
-	TRBV4-2	TRBJ1-3	-	CASSQDYRTTGNTIYF	TGTGCCAGCAGCCAAGATTACAGGACAACCGGGAACACCATATATTTT
-	TRBV6-5	TRBJ1-4	-	CASSSEGLNEKLFF	TGTGCCAGCAGTTCCGAGGGACTTAATGAAAAACTGTTTTTT
TRBD1	TRBV11-3	TRBJ2-2	-	CASSSRHKTGTTGELFF	TGTGCCAGCAGCTCCAGACACAAGACAGGGACCACCGGGGAGCTGTTTTTT
TRBD2	TRBV15	TRBJ2-7	-	CATSRVASGSEQYF	TGTGCCACCAGCAGAGTGGCTAGCGGGAGCGAGCAGTACTTC
TRBD2	TRBV2	TRBJ2-3	-	CASSDGSGSTDTQYF	TGTGCCAGCAGTGACGGTAGCGGGAGCACAGATACGCAGTATTTT
TRBD2	TRBV28	TRBJ2-7	once	CASSSPGLAYEQYF	TGTGCCAGCAGTTCACCGGGACTAGCTTACGAGCAGTACTTC
TRBD1	TRBV27	TRBJ1-1	-	CASSSSILQGALTEAFF	TGTGCCAGCAGTTCGTCCATATTACAGGGGGCGCTTACTGAAGCTTTCTTT
TRBD1	TRBV28	TRBJ2-7	-	CASRLQGIHEQYF	TGTGCCAGCAGGCTACAGGGGATCCACGAGCAGTACTTC
-	TRBV5-1	TRBJ2-2	-	CASSLNLGGGELFF	TGCGCCAGCAGCCTCAACCTAGGGGGCGGGGAGCTGTTTTTT
-	TRBV25-1	TRBJ1-2	-	CASRQTGLDYGYTF	TGTGCCAGCAGACAGACCGGTCTTGACTATGGCTACACCTTC
-	TRBV29-1	TRBJ2-5	once	CSVGRAGETQYF	TGCAGCGTTGGCAGGGCAGGAGAGACCCAGTACTTC
-	TRBV5-4	TRBJ2-7	once	CASSLRVSYEQYF	TGTGCCAGCAGCCTGCGAGTGTCCTACGAGCAGTACTTC
-	TRBV15	TRBJ2-2	-	CATSREQNTGELFF	TGTGCCACCAGCAGAGAACAGAACACCGGGGAGCTGTTTTTT
-	TRBV28	TRBJ2-7	-	CASSTRGDSTYEQYF	TGTGCCAGCAGTACGAGGGGGGACAGCACCTACGAGCAGTACTTC
-	TRBV6-1	TRBJ2-7	-	CASSELGAGVAYEQYF	TGTGCCAGCAGTGAACTGGGGGCAGGGGTAGCGTACGAGCAGTACTTC
-	TRBV5-1	TRBJ2-1	-	CASSLEALSPREQFF	TGCGCCAGCAGCTTGGAGGCCCTCTCCCCTAGGGAGCAGTTCTTC
TRBD2	TRBV9	TRBJ2-5	-	CASSGVGTSGQETQYF	TGTGCCAGCAGCGGGGTAGGGACTAGCGGACAAGAGACCCAGTACTTC
TRBD1	TRBV7-9	TRBJ1-2	-	CASSSPGQGNGYTF	TGTGCCAGCAGCTCCCCGGGACAGGGGAATGGCTACACCTTC
TRBD1	TRBV4-2	TRBJ1-2	-	CASSQDWQGGGYTF	TGTGCCAGCAGCCAAGATTGGCAGGGGGGTGGCTACACCTTC
-	TRBV2	TRBJ2-1	-	CASRPPDTRNEQFF	TGTGCCAGCAGACCACCGGACACGAGGAATGAGCAGTTCTTC
TRBD2	TRBV27	TRBJ2-2	-	CASSLIAGANTGELFF	TGTGCCAGCAGTTTAATAGCGGGGGCCAACACCGGGGAGCTGTTTTTT
TRBD1	TRBV9	TRBJ2-6	-	CASSNPRGRNVLTF	TGTGCCAGCAGCAACCCCAGGGGGCGCAACGTCCTGACTTTC
-	TRBV7-9	TRBJ1-2	-	CASSLTPTDYGYTF	TGTGCCAGCAGCCTAACCCCGACAGACTATGGCTACACCTTC
-	TRBV29-1	TRBJ2-3	-	CSVEERKGNFTDTQYF	TGCAGCGTTGAAGAAAGGAAGGGGAATTTTACAGATACGCAGTATTTT